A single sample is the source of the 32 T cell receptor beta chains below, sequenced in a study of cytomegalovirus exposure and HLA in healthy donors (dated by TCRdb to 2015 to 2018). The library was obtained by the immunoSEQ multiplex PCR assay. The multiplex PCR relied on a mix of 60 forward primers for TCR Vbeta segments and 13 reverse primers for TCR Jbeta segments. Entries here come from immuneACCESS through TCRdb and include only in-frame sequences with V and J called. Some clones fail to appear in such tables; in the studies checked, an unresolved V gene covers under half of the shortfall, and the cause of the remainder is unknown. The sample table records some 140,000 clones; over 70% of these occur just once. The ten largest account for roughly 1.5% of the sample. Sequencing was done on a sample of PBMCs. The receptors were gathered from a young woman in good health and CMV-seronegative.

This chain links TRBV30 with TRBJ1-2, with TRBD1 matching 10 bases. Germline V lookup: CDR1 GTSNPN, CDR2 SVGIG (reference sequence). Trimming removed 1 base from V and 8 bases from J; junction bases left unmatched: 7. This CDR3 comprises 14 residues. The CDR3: CAWSAGQGEDGYTF. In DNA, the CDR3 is TGTGCCTGGAGTGCTGGACAGGGGGAGGACGGCTACACCTTC.

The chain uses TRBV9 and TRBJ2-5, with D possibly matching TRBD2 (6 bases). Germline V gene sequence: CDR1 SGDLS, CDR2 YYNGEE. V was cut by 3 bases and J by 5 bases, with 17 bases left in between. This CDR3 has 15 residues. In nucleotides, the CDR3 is TGTGCCAGCAGCGGCGTCGGGGGATCTCCGGAGACCCAGTACTTC. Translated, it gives CASSGVGGSPETQYF.

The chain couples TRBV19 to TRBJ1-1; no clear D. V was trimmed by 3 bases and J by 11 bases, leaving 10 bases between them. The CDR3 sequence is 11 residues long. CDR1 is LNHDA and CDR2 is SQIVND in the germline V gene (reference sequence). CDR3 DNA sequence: TGTGCCAGTAGTATTAGAGGCCAGGCTTTCTTT. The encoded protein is CASSIRGQAFF.

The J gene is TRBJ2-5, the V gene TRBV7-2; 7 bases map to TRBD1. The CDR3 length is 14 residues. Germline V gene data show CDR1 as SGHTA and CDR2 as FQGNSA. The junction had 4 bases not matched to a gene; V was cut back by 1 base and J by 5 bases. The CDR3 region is CASSLDRGSETQYF. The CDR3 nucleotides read TGTGCCAGCAGCTTAGACAGGGGTTCGGAGACCCAGTACTTC.

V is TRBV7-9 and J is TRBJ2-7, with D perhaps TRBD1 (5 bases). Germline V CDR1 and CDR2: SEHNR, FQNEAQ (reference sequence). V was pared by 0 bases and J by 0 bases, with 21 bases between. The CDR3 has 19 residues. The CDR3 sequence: CASSLADKGRLGPSYEQYF. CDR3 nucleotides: TGTGCCAGCAGCTTAGCGGATAAGGGGCGTTTAGGCCCCTCCTACGAGCAGTACTTC.

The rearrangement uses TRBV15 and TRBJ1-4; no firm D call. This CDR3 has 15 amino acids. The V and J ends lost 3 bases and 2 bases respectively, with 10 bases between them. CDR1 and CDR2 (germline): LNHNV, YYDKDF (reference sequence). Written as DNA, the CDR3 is TGTGCCACCAGCAGTTCAGGATTCACTAATGAAAAACTGTTTTTT. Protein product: CATSSSGFTNEKLFF.

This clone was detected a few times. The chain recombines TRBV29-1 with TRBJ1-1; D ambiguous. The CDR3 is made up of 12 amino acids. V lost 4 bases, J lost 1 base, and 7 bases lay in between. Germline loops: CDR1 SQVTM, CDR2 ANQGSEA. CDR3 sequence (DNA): TGCAGCGTTGGGGAGGGGAACACTGAAGCTTTCTTT. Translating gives CSVGEGNTEAFF.

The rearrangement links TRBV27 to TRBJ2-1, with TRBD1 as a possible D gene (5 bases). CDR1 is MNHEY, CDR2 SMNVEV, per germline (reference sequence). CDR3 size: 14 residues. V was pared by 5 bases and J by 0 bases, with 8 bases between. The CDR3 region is CASSHRSSYNEQFF. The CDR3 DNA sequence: TGTGCCAGCAGTCACAGGAGCTCCTACAATGAGCAGTTCTTC.

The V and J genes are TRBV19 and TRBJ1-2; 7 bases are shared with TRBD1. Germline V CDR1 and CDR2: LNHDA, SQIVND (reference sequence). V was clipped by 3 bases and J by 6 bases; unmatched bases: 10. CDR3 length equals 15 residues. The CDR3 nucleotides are TGTGCCAGTAGTATGTATGACAGGGAGGAGGATGGCTACACCTTC. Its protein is CASSMYDREEDGYTF.

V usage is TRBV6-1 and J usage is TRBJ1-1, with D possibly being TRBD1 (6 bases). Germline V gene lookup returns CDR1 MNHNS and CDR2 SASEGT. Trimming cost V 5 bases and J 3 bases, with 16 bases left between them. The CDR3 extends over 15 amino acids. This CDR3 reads CASSMYREGDTEAFF. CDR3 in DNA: TGTGCCAGCAGTATGTACAGGGAAGGGGACACTGAAGCTTTCTTT.

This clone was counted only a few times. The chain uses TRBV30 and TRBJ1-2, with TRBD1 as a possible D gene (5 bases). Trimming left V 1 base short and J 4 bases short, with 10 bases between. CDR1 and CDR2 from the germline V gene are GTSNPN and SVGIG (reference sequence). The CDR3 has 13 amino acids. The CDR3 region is CAWSEQAGYGYTF. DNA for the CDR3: TGTGCCTGGAGTGAACAGGCAGGCTATGGCTACACCTTC.

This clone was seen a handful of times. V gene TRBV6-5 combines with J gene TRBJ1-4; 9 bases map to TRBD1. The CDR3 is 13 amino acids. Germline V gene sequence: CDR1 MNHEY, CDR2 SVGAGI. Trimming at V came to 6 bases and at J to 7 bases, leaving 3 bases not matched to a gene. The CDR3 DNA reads TGTGCCAGCAGGGGACAGGGACGTGAAAAACTGTTTTTT. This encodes CASRGQGREKLFF.

The DNA of the CDR3 is TGCAGCGTTTGGACCGCAGGAGGCTACGAGCAGTACTTC. It codes for CSVWTAGGYEQYF. V gene TRBV29-1 combines with J gene TRBJ2-7, with D perhaps matching TRBD2 (5 bases). The germline V and J ends were trimmed by 5 bases and 3 bases, with 14 bases remaining between them. CDR1 is SQVTM, CDR2 ANQGSEA, per germline. The CDR3 is 13 residues long.

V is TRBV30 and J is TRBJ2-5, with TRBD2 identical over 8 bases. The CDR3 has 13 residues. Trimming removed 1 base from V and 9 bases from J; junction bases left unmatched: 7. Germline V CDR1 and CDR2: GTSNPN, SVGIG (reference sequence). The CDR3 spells CAWSAGPGGAQYF. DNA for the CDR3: TGTGCCTGGAGTGCGGGGCCCGGGGGGGCCCAGTACTTC.

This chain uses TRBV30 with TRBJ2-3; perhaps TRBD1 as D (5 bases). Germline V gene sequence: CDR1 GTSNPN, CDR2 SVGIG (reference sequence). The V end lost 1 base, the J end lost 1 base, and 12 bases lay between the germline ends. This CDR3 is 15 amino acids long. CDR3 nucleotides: TGTGCCTGGAGTGATCACAGGCTAGGCACAGATACGCAGTATTTT. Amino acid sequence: CAWSDHRLGTDTQYF.

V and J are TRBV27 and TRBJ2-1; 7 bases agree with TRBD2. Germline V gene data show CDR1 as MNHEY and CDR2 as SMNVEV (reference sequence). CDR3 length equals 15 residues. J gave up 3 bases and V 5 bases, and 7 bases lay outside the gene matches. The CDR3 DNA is TGTGCCAGCAGTAATCCGGGGAGGGTCTACAATGAGCAGTTCTTC. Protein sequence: CASSNPGRVYNEQFF.

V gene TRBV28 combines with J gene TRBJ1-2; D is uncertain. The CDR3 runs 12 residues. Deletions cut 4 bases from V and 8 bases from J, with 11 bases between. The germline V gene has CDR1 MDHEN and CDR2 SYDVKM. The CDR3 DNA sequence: TGTGCCAGCAGTTCACTAACTCGGGGCTACACCTTC. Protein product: CASSSLTRGYTF.

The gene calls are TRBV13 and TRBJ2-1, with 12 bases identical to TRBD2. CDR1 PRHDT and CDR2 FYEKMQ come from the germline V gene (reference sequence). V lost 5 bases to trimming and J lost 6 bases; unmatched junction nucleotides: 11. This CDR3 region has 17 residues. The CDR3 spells CASSPQRLAGDVNEQFF. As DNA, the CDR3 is TGTGCCAGCAGCCCGCAGCGACTAGCGGGAGATGTCAATGAGCAGTTCTTC. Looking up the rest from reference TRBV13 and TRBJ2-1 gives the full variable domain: AAGVIQSPRHLIKEKRETATLKCYPIPRHDTVYWYQQGPGQDPQFLISFYEKMQSDKGSIPDRFSAQQFSDYHSELNMSSLELGDSALYFCASSPQRLAGDVNEQFFGPGTRLTVL.

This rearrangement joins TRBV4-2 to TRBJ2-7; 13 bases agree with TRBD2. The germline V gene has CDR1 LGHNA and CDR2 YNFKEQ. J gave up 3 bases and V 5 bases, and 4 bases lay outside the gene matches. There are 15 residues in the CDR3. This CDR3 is CASSRGTSGNYEQYF. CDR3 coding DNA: TGTGCCAGCAGCAGAGGGACTAGCGGGAACTACGAGCAGTACTTC.

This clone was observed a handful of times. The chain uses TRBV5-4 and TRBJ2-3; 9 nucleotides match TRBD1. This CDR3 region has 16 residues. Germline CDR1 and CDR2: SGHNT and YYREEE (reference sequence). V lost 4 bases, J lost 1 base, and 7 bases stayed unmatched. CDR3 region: CASSPRTGAGTDTQYF. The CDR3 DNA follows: TGTGCCAGCAGCCCTAGGACAGGGGCCGGCACAGATACGCAGTATTTT.

The CDR3 protein is CASSARTGENTIYF. The CDR3 DNA is TGTGCCAGCAGCGCCCGGACAGGGGAAAACACCATATATTTT. The V and J genes are TRBV7-9 and TRBJ1-3; 9 nucleotides agree with TRBD1. The germline CDR1 and CDR2 sequences are SEHNR and FQNEAQ (reference sequence). J lost 6 bases, V lost 5 bases, and 5 bases had no gene match. There are 14 residues in the CDR3.

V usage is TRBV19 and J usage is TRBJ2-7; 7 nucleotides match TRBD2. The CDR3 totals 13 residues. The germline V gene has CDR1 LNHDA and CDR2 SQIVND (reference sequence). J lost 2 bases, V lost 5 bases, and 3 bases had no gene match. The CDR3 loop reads CASSPRGAYEQYF. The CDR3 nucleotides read TGTGCCAGTAGTCCCCGGGGGGCCTACGAGCAGTACTTC. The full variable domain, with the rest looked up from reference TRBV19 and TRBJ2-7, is DGGITQSPKYLFRKEGQNVTLSCEQNLNHDAMYWYRQDPGQGLRLIYYSQIVNDFQKGDIAEGYSVSREKKESFPLTVTSAQKNPTAFYLCASSPRGAYEQYFGPGTRLTVT.

This CDR3 is CASGAGAGSYEQYF. CDR3 coding DNA: TGTGCCAGTGGGGCTGGCGCCGGCTCCTACGAGCAGTACTTC. The gene calls are TRBV19 and TRBJ2-7; D may be TRBD1 (5 bases). Germline-derived CDR1 and CDR2 are LNHDA and SQIVND (reference sequence). This CDR3 is built from 14 residues. V was pared by 8 bases and J by 0 bases, with 14 bases between.

The CDR3 sequence is CASSFYTNRGKLFF. CDR3 in DNA: TGTGCCAGCAGCTTCTATACGAATCGGGGAAAACTGTTTTTT. The V call is TRBV5-6, the J call TRBJ1-4, with D hard to call. V lost 2 bases, J lost 10 bases, and 15 bases lay in between. The germline CDR1 and CDR2 sequences are SGHDT and YYEEEE. The CDR3 loop spans 14 amino acids.

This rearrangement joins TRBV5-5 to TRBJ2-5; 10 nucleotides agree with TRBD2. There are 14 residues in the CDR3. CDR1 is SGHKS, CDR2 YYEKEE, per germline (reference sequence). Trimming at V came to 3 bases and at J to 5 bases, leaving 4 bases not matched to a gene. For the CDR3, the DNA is TGTGCCAGCAGCTGGGGACTAGCGAGGGAGACCCAGTACTTC. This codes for CASSWGLARETQYF.

The CDR3 loop is CASSGLFLGELFF. The CDR3 nucleotides read TGTGCCAGCAGCGGACTCTTCCTCGGGGAGCTGTTTTTT. The rearrangement links TRBV27 to TRBJ2-2; tentative D call: TRBD2 (5 bases). Germline V lookup: CDR1 MNHEY, CDR2 SMNVEV (reference sequence). Trimming stripped 6 bases from V and 7 bases from J, with 12 bases between. The CDR3 has 13 amino acids.

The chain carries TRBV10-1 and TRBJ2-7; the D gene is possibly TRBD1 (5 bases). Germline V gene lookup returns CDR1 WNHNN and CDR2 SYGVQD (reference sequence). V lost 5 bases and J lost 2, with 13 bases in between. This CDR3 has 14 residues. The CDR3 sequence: CASSSKDKAYEQYF. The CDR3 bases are TGCGCCAGCAGTTCGAAGGACAAGGCCTACGAGCAGTACTTC.

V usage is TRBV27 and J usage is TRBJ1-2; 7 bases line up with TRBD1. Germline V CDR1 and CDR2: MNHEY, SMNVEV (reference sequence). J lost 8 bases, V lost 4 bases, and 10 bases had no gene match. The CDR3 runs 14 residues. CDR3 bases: TGTGCCAGCAGTTCACGGGACAGCGCTAGGGGCTACACCTTC. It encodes CASSSRDSARGYTF.

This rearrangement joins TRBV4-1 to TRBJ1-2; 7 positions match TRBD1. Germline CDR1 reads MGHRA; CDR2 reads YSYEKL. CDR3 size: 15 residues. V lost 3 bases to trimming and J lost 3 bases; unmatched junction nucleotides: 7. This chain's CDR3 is CASSHAEGADYGYTF. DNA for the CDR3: TGCGCCAGCAGCCACGCCGAGGGGGCTGACTATGGCTACACCTTC.

In DNA form, the CDR3 reads TGTGCCAGCAGTGCCGGGACTAGCGGGAGGTTAGAGACCCAGTACTTC. This encodes CASSAGTSGRLETQYF. The chain employs TRBV25-1 and TRBJ2-5; TRBD2 aligns across 15 bases. Germline assignment: CDR1 MGHDK and CDR2 SYGVNS. CDR3 length: 16 amino acids. The V and J ends lost 4 bases and 4 bases, in that order; junction bases with no gene match: 4.

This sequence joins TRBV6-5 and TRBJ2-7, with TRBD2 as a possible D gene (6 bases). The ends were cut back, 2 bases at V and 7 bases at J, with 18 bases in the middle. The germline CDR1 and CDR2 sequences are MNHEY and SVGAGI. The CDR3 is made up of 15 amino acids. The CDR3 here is CASSYGTFGITEQYF. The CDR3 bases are TGTGCCAGCAGTTACGGGACTTTCGGGATAACTGAGCAGTACTTC.

The CDR3 spells CASRGRTGGGEQYF. The CDR3 nucleotides are TGTGCCAGCAGGGGTAGGACAGGGGGGGGCGAGCAGTACTTC. The J gene is TRBJ2-7, the V gene TRBV2; 10 nucleotides match TRBD1. This CDR3 has 14 residues. V dropped 6 bases and J dropped 6; count of bases not matched to a gene: 8. Looked up from germline, CDR1 is SNHLY and CDR2 is FYNNEI. The complete variable domain, with remaining parts taken from reference TRBV2 and TRBJ2-7, reads EPEVTQTPSHQVTQMGQEVILRCVPISNHLYFYWYRQILGQKVEFLVSFYNNEISEKSEIFDDQFSVERPDGSNFTLKIRSTKLEDSAMYFCASRGRTGGGEQYFGPGTRLTVT.